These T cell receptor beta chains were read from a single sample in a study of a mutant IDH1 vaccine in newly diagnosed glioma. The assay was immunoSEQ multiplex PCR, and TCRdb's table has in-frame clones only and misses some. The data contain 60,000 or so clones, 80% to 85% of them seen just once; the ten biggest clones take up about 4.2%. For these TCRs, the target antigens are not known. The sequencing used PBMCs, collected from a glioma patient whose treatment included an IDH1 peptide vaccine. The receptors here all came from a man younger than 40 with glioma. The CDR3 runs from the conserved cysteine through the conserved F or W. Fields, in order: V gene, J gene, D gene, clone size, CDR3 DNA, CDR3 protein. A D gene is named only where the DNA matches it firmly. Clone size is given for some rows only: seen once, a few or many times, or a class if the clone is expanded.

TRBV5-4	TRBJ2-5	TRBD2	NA	TGTGCCTCCGGGACTAGCGGGGGGGCCAGGGAGACCCAGTACTTC	CASGTSGGARETQYF
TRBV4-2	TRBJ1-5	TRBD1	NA	TGTGCCAGCAGCCAAGAGGCACAGGGGGTAGGACAGCCCCAGCATTTT	CASSQEAQGVGQPQHF
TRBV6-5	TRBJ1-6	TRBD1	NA	TGTGCCAGCAGTCAAAGCTACAGGGGGCGTTCACCCCTCCACTTT	CASSQSYRGRSPLHF
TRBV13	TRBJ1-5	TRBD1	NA	TGTGCCAGCAGCCCCGGACAGGGCGGTCAGCCCCAGCATTTT	CASSPGQGGQPQHF
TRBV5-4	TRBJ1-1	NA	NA	TGTGCCAGCACCGTGAAGTGGCCCATTGGGACTGAAGCTTTCTTT	CASTVKWPIGTEAFF
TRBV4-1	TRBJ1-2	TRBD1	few	TGCGCCAGCAGCCAAGGGATCACAGGGGGCTATGGCTACACCTTC	CASSQGITGGYGYTF
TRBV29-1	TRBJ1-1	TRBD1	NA	TGCAGCGCGGGACAGGGAGGGAACACTGAAGCTTTCTTT	CSAGQGGNTEAFF
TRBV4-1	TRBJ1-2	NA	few	TGCGCCAGCAGCCAAGCTTCCGGCCCGCGACCCGGGAATGGCTACACCTTC	CASSQASGPRPGNGYTF
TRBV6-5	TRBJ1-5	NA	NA	TGTGCCAGCAGTACAACTCCCAATCAGCCCCAGCATTTT	CASSTTPNQPQHF
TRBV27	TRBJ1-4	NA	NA	TGTGCCAGCAGTTTATCGGTAGGGGGAGGAGGGGAAAAACTGTTTTTT	CASSLSVGGGGEKLFF
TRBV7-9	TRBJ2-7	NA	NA	TGTGCCAGCAGCTTACGCTCCTACGAGCAGTACTTC	CASSLRSYEQYF
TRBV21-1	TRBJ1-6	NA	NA	TGTGCCAGCAGCAGGGACAGCTCCTATAATTCACCCCTCCACTTT	CASSRDSSYNSPLHF
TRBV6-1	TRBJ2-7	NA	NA	TGTGCCAGCAGGATCTGGGAGTACGAGCAGTACTTC	CASRIWEYEQYF
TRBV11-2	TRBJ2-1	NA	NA	TGTGCCAGCAGCTTTGACAATGAGCAGTTCTTC	CASSFDNEQFF
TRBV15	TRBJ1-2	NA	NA	TGTGCCACGTCTCCGAGACAGAGCTATGGCTACACCTTC	CATSPRQSYGYTF
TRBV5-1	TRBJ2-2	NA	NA	TGCGCCAGCAGCCCCCTTCGAGACACCGGGGAGCTGTTTTTT	CASSPLRDTGELFF
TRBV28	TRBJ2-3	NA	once	TGTGCCAGCAGTTTTCAGGGATTTAGAGTAGATACGCAGTATTTT	CASSFQGFRVDTQYF
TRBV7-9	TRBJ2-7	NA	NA	TGTGCCAGCAGCTTAGAAGGGTCCGCAGGGACCCCCTACGAGCAGTACTTC	CASSLEGSAGTPYEQYF